A single TCR beta chain is shown here with its context. At least ten counts were recorded for this clonotype. The antigen it binds to is not known. Base qualities are missing; no much larger clone stands one base away. The CDR3 contains 14 residues, cysteine and phenylalanine counted. CDR3 DNA only is kept here, 42 bases in frame from base 1. Sequences SNHLY (CDR1) and FYNNEI (CDR2) are obtained from the germline V gene. Ends trimmed: V by 3 bases, J by 4 bases; bases unmatched to a gene: 2. What the time point label conveys for this sample: persistent/refractory GD, antithyroid drugs over 5 years with positive TRAb. For both TCR sequencing and RNA sequencing, RNA was extracted from PBMCs using TRIzol. Graves' disease was diagnosed according to American Thyroid Association guidelines. Patients were recruited from an endocrinology department in Xi'an, China. From each patient, around 8.3 milliliters of peripheral blood was collected into an EDTA anticoagulant tube. Ficoll Paque Plus density gradient separation was used to isolate PBMCs, and no further T cell sorting was performed. An Agilent 2100 Bioanalyzer and agarose gel were used to check RNA quality, while a NanoDrop 2000 measured RNA concentration.

The method was multiplex PCR. Sequenced on an Illumina HiSeq 4000. CDR3 regions were amplified by Arm-PCR with iRepertoire HTBI primers to construct TCR beta libraries. Before sequencing, the PCR products went through gel purification. The source study handled its data this way. Across samples, fewer than 70 TRBV and 13 to 15 TRBJ segments were identified and used for gene usage analysis of CDR3 amino acid clonotypes. COPE and FqMerger were used to merge the filtered high-quality paired reads into contigs. BLAST was used to align contigs to IMGT TRBV, TRBD and TRBJ reference genes, and CDR3 was defined according to IMGT. Clonotypes above 0.1% frequency were classified as highly expanded clones. Repertoire diversity was measured by Shannon entropy, and V-J evenness by the Gini coefficient. Clonotypes shared by more than one individual were considered public. TCRdb reworked the public reads: Q25 trimming with fastp, MiXCR clone assembly, productive beta chains retained. Entries that share a CDR3 protein sequence are merged under the most common genes and DNA. The V and J calls here are based on TCRdb, not the publication. This sample lists some 440,000 distinct CDR3 sequences; less than 25% were detected once. Clones ranked in the top ten supply 7% to 10% of the sample.

This sample is part of a study of regulatory T cells in long-lasting Graves disease (dated by TCRdb to about 2021). Describing the broader study: Persistent Graves' disease meant more than 5 years of antithyroid drug treatment with TSH receptor autoantibodies that stayed positive. Patients with persistent Graves' disease were compared with patients with newly diagnosed Graves' disease using TCR sequencing and RNA sequencing of peripheral blood. The study took place in China and was registered as a clinical trial. A total of some 35 samples underwent TCR sequencing: roughly 13 from persistent and about 20 from newly diagnosed Graves' disease patients. In the clinical cohort, patients with persistent Graves' disease had used antithyroid drugs for an average of about 10.3 years. General conclusions and limits of the study: Only the TCR beta chain was sequenced and analyzed. Persistent patients shared more public clonotypes among themselves (fewer than 3,000) than newly diagnosed patients did (approximately 970). Peripheral blood alone was examined, since thyroid tissue, which constituted the primary lesion, could not be accessed. As a limitation, the authors acknowledged that the small sample size may reduce accuracy. Compared with newly diagnosed patients, patients with persistent Graves' disease had lower TCR Shannon entropy and fewer highly expanded clones, which suggests clonal expansion. Preferential use of TRBV28, TRBJ1-2 and TRBJ2-5 was observed in persistent disease, whereas TRBV20-1 and TRBJ2-1 were favored in newly diagnosed disease.

The source is a female donor with Graves disease. The chain was built from TRBV2 and TRBJ2-2; 7 central bases correspond to TRBD1. The source material was peripheral blood mononuclear cells (PBMCs), sampled when the disease was refractory, from a patient treated with antithyroid drugs. The bases read TGTGCCAGCAGTGACGGACAGGCCACCGGGGAGCTGTTTTTT. It translates as CASSDGQATGELFF.